The TCR beta chain described here comes from a study of spatial heterogeneity in lung cancer. Looking at the study overall: The average count in raw reads for each unique TCR and UMI combination exceeded eight appearances.

Time point indicated: sample taken at primary tumor resection. The input material, whole RNA from tumor, nontumor lung or frozen PBMC, was sequenced unsorted. TCRdb independently ran MiXCR on the 5' RACE reads; one entry per CDR3 protein. The table lists about 3,200 distinct CDR3 sequences, 41% of them singletons. This clonotype was observed a few times. The sequencing used PBMCs, collected at surgery. The sequence came from a male donor with early-stage non-small cell lung cancer.

CDR3 in DNA: TGCGCCAGCAGCTTGGCCGGCTCGGGGGAGCAGTTCTTC. Its translation is CASSLAGSGEQFF. J is TRBJ2-1 and V is TRBV5-1; the D gene is possibly TRBD2 (5 bases). Germline CDR1 SGHRS, CDR2 YFSETQ. Trimming took off 0 bases at V and 10 bases at J, with 11 bases between the two ends. The CDR3 has 13 residues.